The 6 T cell receptor beta chains listed next were all sequenced from one sample in a study of shared clonotypes between healthy human individuals. The naive CD8 population came from CD45RO-negative cells selected for CCR7, without terminally differentiated effector memory CD45RA+ cells. Produced via immunoSEQ multiplex PCR; TCRdb's table is partial and in-frame only. The table lists under 2,000,000 clones, about 95% of them singletons, with less than 1.5% in the top ten. Sequences were obtained from naive CD8+ T cells sorted from blood. All receptors come from a man between 18 and 35 years old in good health.

The rearrangement uses TRBV4-2 and TRBJ2-7, with unresolved D. This CDR3 is built from 13 residues. The ends were cut back, 3 bases at V and 3 bases at J, with 9 bases in the middle. Germline values: CDR1 LGHNA, CDR2 YNFKEQ. CDR3 DNA: TGTGCCAGCAGCCACCCTAGTAGCTACGAGCAGTACTTC. Translation: CASSHPSSYEQYF.

CDR3 amino acids: CASSLRTVIYEQYF. The CDR3 nucleotides read TGTGCCAGCAGCTTAAGGACAGTGATCTACGAGCAGTACTTC. V is TRBV5-6 and J is TRBJ2-7, with D perhaps matching TRBD1 (6 bases). Germline-derived CDR1 and CDR2 are SGHDT and YYEEEE. There are 14 residues in the CDR3. The V end lost 2 bases, the J end lost 3 bases, and 12 bases lay between the germline ends.

The V gene is TRBV4-1, the J gene TRBJ1-2; maybe TRBD1 (5 bases). Per the germline V gene, CDR1 is MGHRA and CDR2 is YSYEKL. Trimming removed 1 base from V and 2 bases from J, with 11 bases in between. CDR3 size: 15 residues. CDR3 nucleotide sequence: TGCGCCAGCAGCCAAGGGCCACAGGACAACTATGGCTACACCTTC. Protein product: CASSQGPQDNYGYTF.

CDR3 sequence: CASSQDGGTDSYNEQFF. In nucleotides, the CDR3 is TGCGCCAGCAGCCAAGACGGGGGGACGGACTCCTACAATGAGCAGTTCTTC. The rearrangement uses TRBV4-3 and TRBJ2-1; 7 nucleotides line up with TRBD2. V lost 0 bases to trimming and J lost 0 bases; unmatched junction nucleotides: 5. Germline V CDR1 and CDR2: LGHNA, YSLEER. CDR3 size: 17 residues.

This chain uses TRBV2 with TRBJ2-7; D possibly uses TRBD1 or TRBD2 (5 bases each). Trimming cost V 3 bases and J 5 bases, with 14 bases left between them. The germline CDR1 and CDR2 sequences are SNHLY and FYNNEI. The CDR3 has 14 amino acids. This CDR3 reads CASSDSQGPNEQYF. The CDR3 DNA reads TGTGCCAGCAGTGATTCTCAGGGACCCAACGAGCAGTACTTC.

The J gene is TRBJ1-1, the V gene TRBV13; D remains unclear. The germline V and J ends were trimmed by 4 bases and 5 bases, with 5 bases remaining between them. Per germline, CDR1 PRHDT and CDR2 FYEKMQ (reference sequence). The CDR3 is 11 residues long. CDR3: CASSWETEAFF. The CDR3 nucleotides read TGTGCCAGCAGCTGGGAGACTGAAGCTTTCTTT.